What follows are 27 T cell receptor beta chains derived from one specimen sequenced in a study of CXCR3-negative and CXCR3-positive naive CD8 T cells. Libraries of TRB cDNA were made by 5' RACE and carried UMIs. TCRdb reworked the 5' RACE reads into one entry per CDR3 protein, no DNA. Its table records around 45,000 distinct CDR3 sequences. The sequencing input was naive CXCR3- CD8+ T cells from blood. Subset noted: CD45RO-CCR7+CD27+CD95- naive CD8+ T cells lacking CXCR3 (TNR3-). All receptors derive from a human donor in good health. Some clones in this sample may be carry-over from other donors' samples.

This chain links TRBV29-1 with TRBJ2-7; TCRdb's D call, TRBD2, is unchecked because there is no DNA. The germline V gene encodes CDR1 SQVTM and CDR2 ANQGSEA. The CDR3 loop spans 14 amino acids. The CDR3 sequence: CSVGIGQGHYEQYF.

The chain couples TRBV28 to TRBJ2-1; TCRdb returns TRBD1, unconfirmable since there is no DNA. From germline, CDR1 is MDHEN and CDR2 SYDVKM. The CDR3 length is 15 residues. CDR3: CASEPTGTGYNEQFF.

The chain combines TRBV5-1 with TRBJ1-6; TCRdb's D gene call, TRBD1, goes unchecked for lack of DNA. The CDR3 extends over 14 amino acids. From germline, CDR1 is SGHRS and CDR2 YFSETQ. The CDR3: CASSLVLRGSPLHF.

The chain combines TRBV7-9 with TRBJ1-2. CDR1 and CDR2 (germline): SEHNR, FQNEAQ (reference sequence). This CDR3 is 13 amino acids long. The CDR3 sequence is CASTGEASNGYTF. The whole variable domain, remainder taken from reference TRBV7-9 and TRBJ1-2, is DTGVSQNPRHKITKRGQNVTFRCDPISEHNRLYWYRQTLGQGPEFLTYFQNEAQLEKSRLLSDRFSAERPKGSFSTLEIQRTEQGDSAMYLCASTGEASNGYTFGSGTRLTVV.

V is TRBV13 and J is TRBJ1-4; TCRdb names TRBD1, which stays unverified in the absence of DNA. The CDR3 has 18 amino acids. The germline V gene encodes CDR1 PRHDT and CDR2 FYEKMQ (reference sequence). CDR3 sequence reads: CASSPRQGPSATNVKLFF.

J is TRBJ2-3 and V is TRBV20-1; absent DNA, TCRdb's TRBD2 call cannot be checked. The V gene's germline CDR1 is DFQATT and CDR2 SNEGSKA (reference sequence). This CDR3 is built from 15 residues. The CDR3 reads CSARDRAHSADTQYF.

This sequence joins TRBV13 and TRBJ1-5. CDR3 length equals 13 residues. Germline V gives CDR1 PRHDT, CDR2 FYEKMQ (reference sequence). The CDR3 spells CASSLGPNQPQHF.

The rearrangement uses TRBV27 and TRBJ1-1; TCRdb outputs TRBD1, but without DNA this stays unchecked. CDR1 is MNHEY and CDR2 is SMNVEV in the germline V gene (reference sequence). CDR3 length: 13 residues. This CDR3 is CASSLSRVQEAFF.

The V and J genes are TRBV7-9 and TRBJ1-5. This CDR3 spans 12 amino acids. CDR1 SEHNR and CDR2 FQNEAQ come from the germline V gene (reference sequence). CDR3 region: CASSLSNQPQHF.

The V and J genes are TRBV5-1 and TRBJ2-4; TCRdb returns TRBD1, unconfirmable since there is no DNA. The CDR3 is made up of 17 amino acids. The germline V gene has CDR1 SGHRS and CDR2 YFSETQ. Here the CDR3 reads CASSAPDRGLAKNIQYF.

CDR3 sequence reads: CASSLVAGGTETEAFF. The rearrangement links TRBV7-9 to TRBJ1-1; the TRBD1 assignment by TCRdb is unverifiable without DNA. The CDR3 has 16 amino acids. Germline V gene data show CDR1 as SEHNR and CDR2 as FQNEAQ (reference sequence). Complete variable domain (other parts from reference TRBV7-9 and TRBJ1-1): DTGVSQNPRHKITKRGQNVTFRCDPISEHNRLYWYRQTLGQGPEFLTYFQNEAQLEKSRLLSDRFSAERPKGSFSTLEIQRTEQGDSAMYLCASSLVAGGTETEAFFGQGTRLTVV.

The chain joins TRBV20-1 to TRBJ1-5. The germline gives CDR1 DFQATT, CDR2 SNEGSKA (reference sequence). The CDR3 runs to 16 residues. CDR3 sequence reads: CSARDWTGHSNQPQHF.

The genes are TRBV28 and TRBJ2-7. The CDR3 spans 14 residues. Per germline, CDR1 MDHEN and CDR2 SYDVKM. The CDR3 loop reads CASSLFTVSYEQYF.

This sequence joins TRBV20-1 and TRBJ1-5; TCRdb returns TRBD1, unconfirmable since there is no DNA. CDR1 and CDR2 (germline): DFQATT, SNEGSKA (reference sequence). The CDR3 is 18 amino acids. This CDR3 is CSARAKDRVLFGNQPQHF.

V is TRBV29-1 and J is TRBJ2-2; there is no DNA to check the TCRdb D call of TRBD1. This CDR3 is 15 amino acids long. The germline V gene encodes CDR1 SQVTM and CDR2 ANQGSEA. CDR3 region: CSTLGTGSTTGELFF.

V and J are TRBV13 and TRBJ2-6; the D gene TCRdb calls, TRBD1, cannot be checked with no DNA. Germline CDR1 and CDR2: PRHDT and FYEKMQ (reference sequence). CDR3 size: 19 residues. This CDR3 reads CASSSTVPLDRAGANVLTF.

The rearrangement links TRBV10-2 to TRBJ1-5; the D gene TCRdb calls, TRBD1, cannot be checked with no DNA. This CDR3 has 16 amino acids. CDR1 is WSHSY and CDR2 is SAAADI in the germline V gene. The CDR3 reads CASRDSGPGGNQPQHF.

The rearrangement uses TRBV5-5 and TRBJ1-6. Germline V gene lookup returns CDR1 SGHKS and CDR2 YYEKEE (reference sequence). The length of the CDR3 is 15 residues. CDR3 loop: CASSLERALNSPLHF.

The rearrangement joins TRBV28 to TRBJ1-5; TCRdb's D call of TRBD1 is untestable without DNA. Germline V lookup: CDR1 MDHEN, CDR2 SYDVKM. The CDR3 length is 19 residues. CDR3 protein: CASTLQDNWGAKVNQPQHF.

V is TRBV27 and J is TRBJ2-1; TCRdb's D call, TRBD2, is unchecked because there is no DNA. The CDR3 loop spans 15 amino acids. CDR1 and CDR2 from the germline V gene are MNHEY and SMNVEV (reference sequence). CDR3 in amino acids: CASMGLAGGTNEQFF.

The CDR3 reads CASSFGLSGNEQFF. The V call is TRBV27, the J call TRBJ2-1. The CDR3 extends over 14 amino acids. Germline V gene sequence: CDR1 MNHEY, CDR2 SMNVEV (reference sequence).

This rearrangement joins TRBV4-3 to TRBJ2-1. The CDR3 sequence is 13 residues long. Per germline, CDR1 LGHNA and CDR2 YSLEER. Here the CDR3 reads CASSQDRRDEQFF.

This chain uses TRBV20-1 with TRBJ2-7; TCRdb designates TRBD1, a call that cannot be tested without DNA. Looked up from germline, CDR1 is DFQATT and CDR2 is SNEGSKA (reference sequence). The CDR3 has 16 residues. The CDR3 region is CSARDLGTGDSYEQYF.

The chain links TRBV4-3 to TRBJ2-7. The length of the CDR3 is 13 residues. The germline gives CDR1 LGHNA, CDR2 YSLEER. The CDR3 protein is CASSQDQTYEQYF.

The rearrangement uses TRBV7-8 and TRBJ2-3; without DNA, the TCRdb call of TRBD2 cannot be checked. In germline, CDR1 is SGHVS, CDR2 FQNEAQ. The CDR3 is made up of 16 amino acids. The CDR3 region is CASTFKREDSSDTQYF.

This sequence joins TRBV7-9 and TRBJ2-7. This CDR3 has 14 residues. CDR1 and CDR2 (germline): SEHNR, FQNEAQ (reference sequence). The CDR3 sequence: CASSLVGGSYEQYF.

The chain links TRBV5-1 to TRBJ2-7. This CDR3 comprises 15 residues. Germline-derived CDR1 and CDR2 are SGHRS and YFSETQ. Here the CDR3 reads CASSLVTVSSYEQYF.